These 5 T cell receptor beta chains share one sample of origin, sequenced in a study of shared clonotypes between healthy human individuals. TCRdb's copy holds only in-frame clones and misses some; the assay was immunoSEQ multiplex PCR. The data hold roughly 2.4 million clones, with 90% to 96% observed a single time. The sequenced sample consisted of naive CD4+ T cells sorted from blood. The subset denotes: CD45RA+ positively selected. These receptors were obtained from a man younger than 30 in good health.

V usage is TRBV6-5 and J usage is TRBJ1-3, with unresolved D. V lost 7 bases, J lost 2 bases, and 9 bases lay in between. The CDR3 sequence is 13 residues long. CDR1 is MNHEY and CDR2 is SVGAGI in the germline V gene. The CDR3 sequence is CASKTPTGNTIYF. CDR3 in DNA: TGTGCCAGCAAAACCCCCACTGGAAACACCATATATTTT.

V gene TRBV19 combines with J gene TRBJ1-5; TRBD1 matches 7 bases. Germline loops: CDR1 LNHDA, CDR2 SQIVND (reference sequence). This CDR3 region has 17 residues. V shed 6 bases, J shed 0 bases, and the junction held 11 bases outside the gene matches. CDR3 protein: CASRSTGTANSNQPQHF. For the CDR3, the DNA is TGTGCCAGTAGATCAACCGGGACAGCGAATAGCAATCAGCCCCAGCATTTT.

The chain employs TRBV6-5 and TRBJ2-1; D is possibly TRBD2 (5 bases). The CDR3 is made up of 15 amino acids. V was pared by 5 bases and J by 4 bases, with 15 bases between. Germline V gene data show CDR1 as MNHEY and CDR2 as SVGAGI. The CDR3, as DNA: TGTGCCAGCAGTCAAACTAGGGTCCGGTACAATGAGCAGTTCTTC. Its protein is CASSQTRVRYNEQFF.

V gene TRBV9 combines with J gene TRBJ2-7; possibly TRBD1 for D (5 bases). Trimming took 10 bases from V and 1 from J, leaving 12 bases between them. The CDR3 is made up of 12 amino acids. Germline V gene data show CDR1 as SGDLS and CDR2 as YYNGEE. CDR3 coding DNA: TGTGCCGGGGCGACGGGTTCCTACGAGCAGTACTTC. It is translated as CAGATGSYEQYF.

V is TRBV5-4 and J is TRBJ2-3, with a possible D match to TRBD2 (5 bases). Germline V gene lookup returns CDR1 SGHNT and CDR2 YYREEE (reference sequence). The CDR3 is made up of 16 amino acids. Deletions cut 4 bases from V and 3 bases from J, with 18 bases between. In DNA, the CDR3 is TGTGCCAGCAGCCCCGGTGGCGGGTTGGCGACAGATACGCAGTATTTT. This gives the protein CASSPGGGLATDTQYF.